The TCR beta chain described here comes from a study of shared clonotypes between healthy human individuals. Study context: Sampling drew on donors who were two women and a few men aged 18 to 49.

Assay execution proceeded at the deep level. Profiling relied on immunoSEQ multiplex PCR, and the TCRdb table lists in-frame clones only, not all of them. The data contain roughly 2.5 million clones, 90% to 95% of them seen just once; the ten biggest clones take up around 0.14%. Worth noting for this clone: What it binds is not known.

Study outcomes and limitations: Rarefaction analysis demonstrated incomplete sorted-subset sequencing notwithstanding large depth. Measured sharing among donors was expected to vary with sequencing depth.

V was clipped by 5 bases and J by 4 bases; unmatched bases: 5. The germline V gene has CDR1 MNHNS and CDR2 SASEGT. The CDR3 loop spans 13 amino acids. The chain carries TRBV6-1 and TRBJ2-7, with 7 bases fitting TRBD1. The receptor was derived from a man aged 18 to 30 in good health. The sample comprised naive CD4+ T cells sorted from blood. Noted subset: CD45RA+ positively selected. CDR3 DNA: TGTGCCAGCAGTCCACAGGGGTTGTACGAGCAGTACTTC. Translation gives CASSPQGLYEQYF.